A single sample gave rise to the 31 T cell receptor beta chains below, sequenced in a study of cytomegalovirus exposure and HLA in healthy donors (dated by TCRdb to between 2016 and 2019). The library was produced with the immunoSEQ multiplex PCR assay. A mixture of 60 forward primers for TCR Vbeta segments and 13 reverse primers for TCR Jbeta segments was used in the multiplex PCR. Held by TCRdb, this immuneACCESS table contains in-frame sequences only and omits some clones. Under half of the omission traces to an unresolved V gene where checked; the cause of the rest is unknown. This sample gives approximately 220,000 clones in total; 60% to 80% of them show up just once. The ten biggest clones cover 1.5% to 2% of the sample. Input material: PBMCs. The receptors were gathered from a man younger than 30 in good health and CMV-seronegative.

V usage is TRBV6-5 and J usage is TRBJ1-1, with 9 bases aligning to TRBD1. The J segment lost 3 bases and the V segment lost 6 bases, leaving 8 bases of the junction unmatched. CDR3 length: 15 residues. The germline CDR1 and CDR2 sequences are MNHEY and SVGAGI. The CDR3 loop reads CASRTGGGVDTEAFF. The CDR3 bases are TGTGCCAGCAGAACAGGGGGCGGGGTGGACACTGAAGCTTTCTTT.

V is TRBV29-1 and J is TRBJ2-7, with a weak D call TRBD1 (6 bases). This CDR3 is built from 13 residues. V dropped 2 bases and J dropped 3 bases, with 11 bases sitting between them. Germline CDR1 reads SQVTM; CDR2 reads ANQGSEA. CDR3 DNA sequence: TGCAGCGTTGAACCAGGGGCAGGCTACGAGCAGTACTTC. Its translation is CSVEPGAGYEQYF.

V usage is TRBV19 and J usage is TRBJ2-7, with a possible D match to TRBD1 (5 bases). This CDR3 comprises 13 residues. V lost 2 bases to trimming and J lost 3 bases, with 8 bases between them. The germline V gene encodes CDR1 LNHDA and CDR2 SQIVND (reference sequence). CDR3 sequence reads: CASSIQGSYEQYF. CDR3 in DNA: TGTGCCAGTAGTATACAGGGAAGCTACGAGCAGTACTTC.

The gene calls are TRBV10-3 and TRBJ2-7; 11 bases agree with TRBD1. The trim removed 5 bases at V and 3 bases at J, leaving 3 bases unmatched. The germline gives CDR1 ENHRY, CDR2 SYGVKD. The CDR3 is 14 amino acids. This CDR3 is CAISRGTGGYEQYF. The CDR3 DNA follows: TGTGCCATCAGTCGGGGGACAGGGGGCTACGAGCAGTACTTC.

The gene calls are TRBV9 and TRBJ2-5; no clear D. Germline-derived CDR1 and CDR2 are SGDLS and YYNGEE. Trimming shortened V by 2 bases and J by 3 bases, and 11 bases separated the two germline ends. The CDR3 is made up of 14 amino acids. CDR3 DNA: TGTGCCAGCAGCGTGGGCCCCTTGAAAGAGACCCAGTACTTC. This encodes CASSVGPLKETQYF.

The chain couples TRBV5-1 to TRBJ1-2; TRBD1 aligns across 7 bases. Trimming at V came to 4 bases and at J to 2 bases, leaving 11 bases not matched to a gene. This CDR3 is 16 amino acids long. The germline V gene has CDR1 SGHRS and CDR2 YFSETQ. The CDR3 sequence: CASSGNDRVGNYGYTF. CDR3 bases: TGCGCCAGCAGCGGAAACGACAGGGTGGGGAACTATGGCTACACCTTC.

The chain recombines TRBV19 with TRBJ2-1, with D perhaps matching TRBD2 (6 bases). The CDR3 has 12 amino acids. Trimming removed 5 bases from V and 9 bases from J, with 11 bases in between. Germline V CDR1 and CDR2: LNHDA, SQIVND (reference sequence). This CDR3 reads CASSPSGLEQFF. CDR3 in DNA: TGTGCCAGTAGTCCCTCGGGACTTGAGCAGTTCTTC.

This clone was recorded once. The chain carries TRBV5-4 and TRBJ2-1; 10 bases agree with TRBD2. V was pared by 2 bases and J by 7 bases, with 12 bases of the junction left unmatched. Germline loops: CDR1 SGHNT, CDR2 YYREEE (reference sequence). The CDR3 has 17 residues. For the CDR3, the DNA is TGTGCCAGCAGCTTCTCGACTAGCGGGTTCCTGGAGAATGAGCAGTTCTTC. This translates into CASSFSTSGFLENEQFF.

The V call is TRBV4-3, the J call TRBJ2-5; 7 bases agree with TRBD1. The CDR3 is made up of 16 amino acids. Germline CDR1 LGHNA, CDR2 YSLEER. V lost 3 bases to trimming and J lost 1 base; unmatched junction nucleotides: 8. This CDR3 is CASSQRQGLGQETQYF. CDR3 bases: TGCGCCAGCAGCCAGAGACAGGGTTTGGGCCAAGAGACCCAGTACTTC.

The chain is built from TRBV4-1 and TRBJ2-1, with TRBD2 matching over 14 bases. The CDR3 spans 18 residues. V lost 2 bases and J lost 5; bases outside the gene matches: 8. Germline V gene data show CDR1 as MGHRA and CDR2 as YSYEKL. The CDR3 nucleotides read TGCGCCAGCAGCCAACAAGGGACTAGCGGGAGTATCCACAATGAGCAGTTCTTC. Protein: CASSQQGTSGSIHNEQFF.

The V and J genes are TRBV19 and TRBJ1-5, with TRBD1 as a possible D gene (5 bases). The CDR3 loop spans 14 amino acids. The V gene's germline CDR1 is LNHDA and CDR2 SQIVND (reference sequence). V was shortened by 7 bases and J by 4 bases, with 14 bases between the two germline ends. This chain's CDR3 is CASTRGGVNQPQHF. CDR3 in DNA: TGTGCCAGTACCCGGGGGGGGGTGAATCAGCCCCAGCATTTT. The whole variable domain, remainder taken from reference TRBV19 and TRBJ1-5, is DGGITQSPKYLFRKEGQNVTLSCEQNLNHDAMYWYRQDPGQGLRLIYYSQIVNDFQKGDIAEGYSVSREKKESFPLTVTSAQKNPTAFYLCASTRGGVNQPQHFGDGTRLSIL.

The V gene is TRBV11-3, the J gene TRBJ2-7; tentative D call: TRBD1 (6 bases). The V end was cut by 5 bases, the J end by 1 base, with 15 bases between. CDR3 size: 15 residues. CDR1 SGHNT and CDR2 YENEEA come from the germline V gene. CDR3 sequence: CASSNDRLGSYEQYF. In DNA, the CDR3 is TGTGCCAGCAGCAACGACAGGCTTGGATCCTACGAGCAGTACTTC.

The chain uses TRBV5-1 and TRBJ2-1; the match to TRBD1 covers 7 bases. The trim removed 7 bases at V and 12 bases at J, leaving 10 bases unmatched. The CDR3 sequence is 12 residues long. The germline V gene encodes CDR1 SGHRS and CDR2 YFSETQ. The CDR3 protein is CASGETGQGQFF. In DNA form, the CDR3 reads TGCGCCAGCGGAGAGACAGGGCAAGGGCAGTTCTTC.

This chain joins TRBV2 and TRBJ2-1, with D maybe TRBD2 (5 bases). CDR1 and CDR2 from the germline V gene are SNHLY and FYNNEI. CDR3 length: 15 residues. Trimming left V 1 base short and J 3 bases short, with 10 bases between. CDR3 region: CASSEGGVGYNEQFF. The CDR3 DNA sequence: TGTGCCAGCAGTGAAGGGGGAGTAGGCTACAATGAGCAGTTCTTC.

This clone occurred once. This chain links TRBV5-6 with TRBJ2-1, with 9 bases fitting TRBD2. The trim removed 2 bases at V and 4 bases at J, leaving 4 bases unmatched. Germline assignment: CDR1 SGHDT and CDR2 YYEEEE. There are 15 residues in the CDR3. The CDR3 DNA follows: TGTGCCAGCAGCTTTTCCCTAGCGGGGTACAATGAGCAGTTCTTC. Translation gives CASSFSLAGYNEQFF.

This clone came up once. This chain uses TRBV19 with TRBJ1-3; D is undetermined. Trimming took off 7 bases at V and 0 bases at J, with 16 bases between the two ends. CDR1 is LNHDA and CDR2 is SQIVND in the germline V gene (reference sequence). The CDR3 spans 16 residues. The CDR3 loop is CASNPFGGTSGNTIYF. The CDR3 region has the DNA TGTGCCAGTAACCCCTTCGGCGGCACCTCTGGAAACACCATATATTTT.

This chain uses TRBV25-1 with TRBJ2-2; TRBD1 aligns across 12 bases. The J segment lost 4 bases and the V segment lost 6 bases, leaving 6 bases of the junction unmatched. The CDR3 covers 16 residues. Germline CDR1 and CDR2: MGHDK and SYGVNS. CDR3 amino acids: CASRSGTGGSTGELFF. The CDR3 nucleotides read TGTGCCAGCAGATCCGGGACAGGGGGCAGCACCGGGGAGCTGTTTTTT.

This clone was counted a single time. The J gene is TRBJ1-1, the V gene TRBV30; D might be TRBD1 (6 bases). Trimming stripped 4 bases from V and 5 bases from J, with 14 bases between. The CDR3 runs to 13 residues. CDR1 and CDR2 (germline): GTSNPN, SVGIG (reference sequence). In DNA form, the CDR3 reads TGTGCCTGGACCCCGCGCAGGGGAACTGAAGCTTTCTTT. Its translation is CAWTPRRGTEAFF.

This chain joins TRBV28 and TRBJ1-5; a weak D match, TRBD1 (5 bases). From germline, CDR1 is MDHEN and CDR2 SYDVKM. The CDR3 loop spans 13 amino acids. Trimming stripped 5 bases from V and 5 bases from J, with 10 bases between. Here the CDR3 reads CASSPGNDQPQHF. The CDR3 DNA is TGTGCCAGCAGTCCAGGGAATGATCAGCCCCAGCATTTT. Using reference TRBV28 and TRBJ1-5 for the parts outside the CDR3, the full variable domain is DVKVTQSSRYLVKRTGEKVFLECVQDMDHENMFWYRQDPGLGLRLIYFSYDVKMKEKGDIPEGYSVSREKKERFSLILESASTNQTSMYLCASSPGNDQPQHFGDGTRLSIL.

To note about this clone: At one end, the junction sequence differs from germline, possibly due to a read error. The same CDR3 also results from other DNA sequences found in this sample. The J gene is TRBJ2-2, the V gene TRBV7-2; 10 nucleotides match TRBD2. Germline V gene lookup returns CDR1 SGHTA and CDR2 FQGNSA. The CDR3 extends over 16 amino acids. CDR3 sequence: CASSLERGGQTGELFF. In nucleotides, the CDR3 is TGTGCCAGCAGCCTGGAGCGGGGGGGCCAGACCGGGGAACTGTTTTTT.

The gene calls are TRBV6-6 and TRBJ2-7; a weak D match, TRBD1 (6 bases). Trimming took off 4 bases at V and 6 bases at J, with 13 bases between the two ends. CDR1 is MNHNY, CDR2 SVGAGI, per germline (reference sequence). The CDR3 extends over 13 amino acids. The DNA for the CDR3 is TGTGCCAGCAGTTCTACAGGGTTGGGCGAGCAGTACTTC. Translation: CASSSTGLGEQYF.

This chain connects TRBV10-2 to TRBJ1-1, with TRBD1 identical over 10 bases. Germline assignment: CDR1 WSHSY and CDR2 SAAADI. The junction had 5 bases not matched to a gene; V was cut back by 0 bases and J by 10 bases. The CDR3 extends over 14 amino acids. CDR3 residues: CASSESGTGVRAFF. The CDR3, as DNA: TGCGCCAGCAGTGAGTCGGGGACAGGGGTGAGAGCTTTCTTT.

This sequence joins TRBV5-1 and TRBJ2-3; D possibly corresponds to TRBD2 (5 bases). There are 15 residues in the CDR3. The germline V gene has CDR1 SGHRS and CDR2 YFSETQ. The germline V and J ends were trimmed by 2 bases and 6 bases, with 16 bases remaining between them. As DNA, the CDR3 is TGCGCCAGCAGCTTTGGCAGGCCAGCGGTGGATACGCAGTATTTT. It encodes CASSFGRPAVDTQYF. The complete variable domain, with remaining parts taken from reference TRBV5-1 and TRBJ2-3, reads KAGVTQTPRYLIKTRGQQVTLSCSPISGHRSVSWYQQTPGQGLQFLFEYFSETQRNKGNFPGRFSGRQFSNSRSEMNVSTLELGDSALYLCASSFGRPAVDTQYFGPGTRLTVL.

The rearrangement joins TRBV5-4 to TRBJ1-2; the match to TRBD1 covers 8 bases. Trimming took 3 bases from V and 8 from J; bases not matched to a gene: 9. Germline V gene data show CDR1 as SGHNT and CDR2 as YYREEE (reference sequence). The CDR3 covers 14 residues. CDR3 region: CASSCGTGYWGYTF. The DNA of the CDR3 is TGTGCCAGCAGCTGCGGGACAGGTTATTGGGGCTACACCTTC. Full variable domain (missing parts from reference TRBV5-4 and TRBJ1-2): ETGVTQSPTHLIKTRGQQVTLRCSSQSGHNTVSWYQQALGQGPQFIFQYYREEENGRGNFPPRFSGLQFPNYSSELNVNALELDDSALYLCASSCGTGYWGYTFGSGTRLTVV.

This chain joins TRBV11-3 and TRBJ1-1; 7 bases map to TRBD1. The length of the CDR3 is 14 residues. The ends lost 2 bases at V and 0 bases at J; junction bases unmatched: 0. CDR1 SGHNT and CDR2 YENEEA come from the germline V gene. CDR3 in DNA: TGTGCCAGCAGCTTAACAGGGGTGAACACTGAAGCTTTCTTT. Translated: CASSLTGVNTEAFF.

The rearrangement links TRBV28 to TRBJ1-2, with 9 bases aligning to TRBD1. The ends lost 4 bases at V and 3 bases at J; junction bases unmatched: 9. Per the germline V gene, CDR1 is MDHEN and CDR2 is SYDVKM. This CDR3 has 16 residues. The CDR3 here is CASSSQGAGSDYGYTF. The CDR3 nucleotides are TGTGCCAGCAGTTCACAGGGGGCAGGCAGTGACTATGGCTACACCTTC.

V gene TRBV5-4 combines with J gene TRBJ2-7; 7 positions match TRBD1. The CDR3 spans 14 residues. Germline-derived CDR1 and CDR2 are SGHNT and YYREEE (reference sequence). V trimming: 4 bases; J trimming: 0 bases; junction bases outside the gene matches: 4. This CDR3 is CASSPGGSSYEQYF. DNA for the CDR3: TGTGCCAGCAGCCCAGGGGGAAGCTCCTACGAGCAGTACTTC.

The chain has TRBV28 and TRBJ1-3, with D possibly TRBD1 on 5 matching bases. Trimming removed 5 bases at V and 6 bases at J, with 23 bases between. The CDR3 sequence is 17 residues long. Germline V gene lookup returns CDR1 MDHEN and CDR2 SYDVKM. CDR3 DNA: TGTGCCAGCAGTCGTAGCCGGACATGGCAGGAGCCAAACACCATATATTTT. Encoded protein: CASSRSRTWQEPNTIYF.

The J gene is TRBJ2-7, the V gene TRBV2, with TRBD1 as a possible D gene (6 bases). CDR1 and CDR2 (germline): SNHLY, FYNNEI. V lost 6 bases to trimming and J lost 6 bases, with 18 bases between them. The CDR3 spans 14 residues. The CDR3 reads CASSEHQGPREQYF. The DNA for the CDR3 is TGTGCCAGCAGCGAGCATCAGGGGCCCCGCGAGCAGTACTTC.

V gene TRBV5-1 combines with J gene TRBJ2-3; 12 bases align to TRBD2. V shed 3 bases and J 4 bases; nucleotides not matched to a gene: 6. Per germline, CDR1 SGHRS and CDR2 YFSETQ. The CDR3 sequence is 16 residues long. Written as DNA, the CDR3 is TGCGCCAGCAGCTCCCCTAGCGGGAGGGCCGCAGATACGCAGTATTTT. This translates into CASSSPSGRAADTQYF. The variable domain in full, with the rest retrieved from reference TRBV5-1 and TRBJ2-3, is KAGVTQTPRYLIKTRGQQVTLSCSPISGHRSVSWYQQTPGQGLQFLFEYFSETQRNKGNFPGRFSGRQFSNSRSEMNVSTLELGDSALYLCASSSPSGRAADTQYFGPGTRLTVL.

Details on this clone: One junction end does not reproduce the germline sequence, and a read error may be involved. This chain joins TRBV28 and TRBJ1-2, with TRBD1 matching over 8 bases. Germline V gene sequence: CDR1 MDHEN, CDR2 SYDVKM. The CDR3 contains 14 residues. CDR3 sequence: CASSGSGGGYGYTF. DNA for the CDR3: TGTGCCAGCAGTGGTTCAGGGGGCGGATATGGCTACACCTTT.